Each of the 5 T cell receptor beta chains below was sequenced from the same sample in a study of cytomegalovirus exposure and HLA in healthy donors. The PCR made use of 60 Vbeta and 13 Jbeta primers. Assay: immunoSEQ multiplex PCR; the TCRdb copy retains only in-frame clones and omits some. The table gives 150,000 or so clones; the top ten clones make up around 1.6% of it. Sequencing was done on a sample of PBMCs. The receptors derive from a man younger than 30 in good health and CMV-seronegative.

The chain has TRBV5-4 and TRBJ2-3, with a weak D call TRBD2 (7 bases). Germline CDR1 and CDR2: SGHNT and YYREEE (reference sequence). The V end lost 7 bases, the J end lost 2 bases, and 17 bases lay between the germline ends. The CDR3 spans 15 residues. The CDR3 is CASGPKGGVTDTQYF. The CDR3 DNA follows: TGTGCCAGCGGCCCCAAAGGGGGGGTCACAGATACGCAGTATTTT.

The V and J genes are TRBV5-6 and TRBJ1-6, with D possibly being TRBD1 (6 bases). Trimming removed 4 bases from V and 6 bases from J, with 11 bases in between. The CDR3 extends over 14 amino acids. Germline V gene lookup returns CDR1 SGHDT and CDR2 YYEEEE. Here the CDR3 DNA reads TGTGCCAGCAGCGCCGACAGGTTTAATTCACCCCTCCACTTT. It codes for CASSADRFNSPLHF.

The chain carries TRBV6-5 and TRBJ1-2; D is possibly TRBD1 (5 bases). CDR1 is MNHEY and CDR2 is SVGAGI in the germline V gene. The CDR3 runs to 15 residues. The V and J ends lost 0 bases and 7 bases respectively, with 15 bases between them. The CDR3 nucleotides are TGTGCCAGCAGTTACTCCAGGCAGGGAAAGGGTGGCTACACCTTC. It yields the protein CASSYSRQGKGGYTF.

The chain has TRBV2 and TRBJ1-1, with D perhaps matching TRBD1 (5 bases). Germline assignment: CDR1 SNHLY and CDR2 FYNNEI. Trimming took off 6 bases at V and 3 bases at J, with 14 bases between the two ends. The CDR3 is 14 residues long. The CDR3 bases are TGTGCCAGCAGACAGGTAATCAGGGACACTGAAGCTTTCTTT. Translating gives CASRQVIRDTEAFF. Complete variable domain (other parts from reference TRBV2 and TRBJ1-1): EPEVTQTPSHQVTQMGQEVILRCVPISNHLYFYWYRQILGQKVEFLVSFYNNEISEKSEIFDDQFSVERPDGSNFTLKIRSTKLEDSAMYFCASRQVIRDTEAFFGQGTRLTVV.

DNA for the CDR3: TGCGCCAGCACCGGGGGTGGAACTAATGAAAAACTGTTTTTT. This sequence encodes CASTGGGTNEKLFF. The chain uses TRBV5-1 and TRBJ1-4, with a possible D match to TRBD1 (5 bases). CDR1 is SGHRS, CDR2 YFSETQ, per germline. The CDR3 runs 14 residues. Trimming removed 6 bases from V and 1 base from J, with 10 bases in between. Using reference TRBV5-1 and TRBJ1-4 for the parts outside the CDR3, the full variable domain is KAGVTQTPRYLIKTRGQQVTLSCSPISGHRSVSWYQQTPGQGLQFLFEYFSETQRNKGNFPGRFSGRQFSNSRSEMNVSTLELGDSALYLCASTGGGTNEKLFFGSGTQLSVL.